This entry concerns a single T cell receptor (beta chain). Germline assignment: CDR1 SGHTA and CDR2 FQGTGA. The V end was cut by 5 bases, the J end by 6 bases, with 13 bases between. The CDR3 spans 13 residues. TCR beta chains were sequenced at survey level with immunoSEQ. The protocol was immunoSEQ multiplex PCR, while the TCRdb copy is restricted to in-frame clones and leaves out a portion. The table has about 68,000 clones, around 93% seen once; the top ten hold roughly 4%. The receptor's source is a man aged 40-55 years with rheumatoid arthritis. The chain joins TRBV7-3 to TRBJ1-1; D gene ambiguous. Material for sequencing was PBMCs. CDR3: CASSPRLNSEAFF. The CDR3 region has the DNA TGTGCCAGCAGCCCCCGACTCAATTCTGAAGCTTTCTTT.